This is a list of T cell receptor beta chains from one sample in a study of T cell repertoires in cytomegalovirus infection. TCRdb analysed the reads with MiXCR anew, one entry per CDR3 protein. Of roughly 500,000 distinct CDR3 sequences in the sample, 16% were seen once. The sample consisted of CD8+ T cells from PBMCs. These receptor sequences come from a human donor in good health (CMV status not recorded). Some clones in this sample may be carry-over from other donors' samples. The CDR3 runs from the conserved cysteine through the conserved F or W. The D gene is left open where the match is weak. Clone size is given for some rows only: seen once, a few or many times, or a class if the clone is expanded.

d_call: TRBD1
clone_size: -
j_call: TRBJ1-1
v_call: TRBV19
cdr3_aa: CASSIGGTGSEAFF
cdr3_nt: TGTGCCAGTAGTATAGGTGGGACAGGGTCTGAAGCTTTCTTT

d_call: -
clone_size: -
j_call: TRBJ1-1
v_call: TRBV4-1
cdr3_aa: CASSQEWQMNTEAFF
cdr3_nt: TGCGCCAGCAGCCAAGAATGGCAGATGAACACTGAAGCTTTCTTT

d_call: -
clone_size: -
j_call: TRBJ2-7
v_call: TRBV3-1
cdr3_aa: CASSLNPTGGQYF
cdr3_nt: TGTGCCAGCAGTCTCAACCCAACCGGCGGGCAGTACTTC

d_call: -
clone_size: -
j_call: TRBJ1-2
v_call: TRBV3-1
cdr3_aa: CASSQGGPGYGYTF
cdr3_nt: TGTGCCAGCAGCCAAGGAGGGCCCGGATATGGCTACACCTTC

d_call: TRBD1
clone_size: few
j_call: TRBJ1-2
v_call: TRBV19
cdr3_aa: CASSILTTGNYGYTF
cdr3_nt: TGTGCCAGTAGTATACTAACGACAGGGAACTATGGCTACACCTTC

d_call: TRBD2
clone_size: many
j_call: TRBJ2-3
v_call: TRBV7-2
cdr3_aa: CASSLERGTPTDTQYF
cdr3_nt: TGTGCCAGCAGCTTAGAGCGGGGGACCCCCACAGATACGCAGTATTTT

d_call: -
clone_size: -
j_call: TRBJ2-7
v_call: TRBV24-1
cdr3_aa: CATSGGLGSYEQYF
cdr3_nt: TGTGCCACCAGTGGAGGTCTAGGTTCCTACGAGCAGTACTTC

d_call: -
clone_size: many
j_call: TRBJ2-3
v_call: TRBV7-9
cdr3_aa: CASSPPTTSTDTQYF
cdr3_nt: TGTGCCAGCAGCCCCCCCACTACTAGCACAGATACGCAGTATTTT

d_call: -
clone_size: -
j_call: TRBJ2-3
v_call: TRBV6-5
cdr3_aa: CASSYSRVTDTDTQYF
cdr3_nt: TGTGCCAGCAGTTACTCTAGGGTCACCGACACAGATACGCAGTATTTT

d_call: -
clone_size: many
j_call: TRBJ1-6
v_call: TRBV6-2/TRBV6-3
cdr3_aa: CASSPYRDQNYNSPLHF
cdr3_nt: TGTGCCAGCAGTCCTTACAGGGACCAAAACTATAATTCACCCCTCCACTTT

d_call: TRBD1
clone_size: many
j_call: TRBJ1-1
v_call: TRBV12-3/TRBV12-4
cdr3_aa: CASSLSGQGMNTEAFF
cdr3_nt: TGTGCCAGCAGTTTATCGGGACAGGGGATGAACACTGAAGCTTTCTTT

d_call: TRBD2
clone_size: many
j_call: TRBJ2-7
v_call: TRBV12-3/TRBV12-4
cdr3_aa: CASSPSGVLPYEQYF
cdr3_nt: TGTGCCAGCAGCCCTAGCGGGGTCCTGCCCTACGAGCAGTACTTC

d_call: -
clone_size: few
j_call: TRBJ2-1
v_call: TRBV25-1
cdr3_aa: CASSEYEGAYNEQFF
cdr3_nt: TGTGCCAGCAGTGAATATGAGGGAGCCTACAATGAGCAGTTCTTC

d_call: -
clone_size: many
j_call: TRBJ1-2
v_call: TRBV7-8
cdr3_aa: CASSLAATATYGYTF
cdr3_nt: TGTGCCAGCAGCCTAGCAGCGACAGCCACCTATGGCTACACCTTC

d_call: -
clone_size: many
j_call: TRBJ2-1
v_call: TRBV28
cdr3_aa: CASSPLTNVNEQFF
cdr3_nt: TGTGCCAGCAGTCCCCTGACCAACGTCAATGAGCAGTTCTTC

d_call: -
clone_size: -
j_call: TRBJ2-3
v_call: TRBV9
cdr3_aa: CASSALITDTQYF
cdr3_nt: TGTGCCAGCAGCGCCCTCATCACAGATACGCAGTATTTT

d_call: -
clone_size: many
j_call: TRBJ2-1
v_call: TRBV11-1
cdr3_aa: CASSPTIRSYNEQFF
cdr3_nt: TGTGCCAGCAGCCCGACCATCAGGAGTTACAATGAGCAGTTCTTC

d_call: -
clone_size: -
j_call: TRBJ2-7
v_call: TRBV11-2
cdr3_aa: CASSFASNVQYF
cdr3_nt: TGTGCCAGCAGCTTCGCATCCAACGTGCAGTACTTC

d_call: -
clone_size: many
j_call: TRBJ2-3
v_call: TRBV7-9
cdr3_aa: CASSFTGPTDTQYF
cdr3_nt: TGTGCCAGCAGCTTCACAGGGCCCACAGATACGCAGTATTTT

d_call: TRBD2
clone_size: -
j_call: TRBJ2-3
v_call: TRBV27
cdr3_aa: CASSLGGRAVTQYF
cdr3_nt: TGTGCCAGCAGTTTGGGCGGGAGGGCCGTTACGCAGTATTTT

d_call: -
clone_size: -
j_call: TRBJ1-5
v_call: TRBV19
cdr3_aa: CASSMVGVYSNQPQHF
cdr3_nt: TGTGCCAGTAGTATGGTAGGAGTCTATAGCAATCAGCCCCAGCATTTT

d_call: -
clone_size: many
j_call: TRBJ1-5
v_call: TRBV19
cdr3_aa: CASSIVAGNQPQHF
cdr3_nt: TGTGCCAGTAGTATAGTGGCAGGTAATCAGCCCCAGCATTTT

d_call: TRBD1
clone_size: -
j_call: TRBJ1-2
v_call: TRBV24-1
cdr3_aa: CATSGRDRDRENYGYTF
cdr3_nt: TGTGCCACCAGCGGCCGCGACCGGGACAGGGAAAACTATGGCTACACCTTC

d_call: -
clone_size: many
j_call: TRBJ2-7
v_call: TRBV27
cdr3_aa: CASSLSGSSYEQYF
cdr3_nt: TGTGCCAGCAGCTTATCTGGCAGCTCCTACGAGCAGTACTTC

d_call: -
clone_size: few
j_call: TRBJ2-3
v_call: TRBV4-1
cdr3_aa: CASSQEGRQTDTQYF
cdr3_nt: TGCGCCAGCAGCCAAGAGGGAAGACAGACAGATACGCAGTATTTT

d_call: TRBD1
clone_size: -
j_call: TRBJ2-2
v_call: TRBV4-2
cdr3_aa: CASSLRTGRYTGELFF
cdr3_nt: TGTGCCAGCAGCCTCCGGACAGGGAGGTACACCGGGGAGCTGTTTTTT

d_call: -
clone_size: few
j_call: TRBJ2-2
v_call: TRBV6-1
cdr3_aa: CASTTGDTGELFF
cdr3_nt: TGTGCCAGCACTACGGGCGACACCGGGGAGCTGTTTTTT

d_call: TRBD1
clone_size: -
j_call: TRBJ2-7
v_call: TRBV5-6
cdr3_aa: CASGPGGYAYEQDF
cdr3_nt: TGTGCCAGCGGCCCAGGGGGATACGCCTACGAGCAGGACTTC

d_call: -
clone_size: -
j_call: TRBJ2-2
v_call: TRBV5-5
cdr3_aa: CASRLTDMNTGELFF
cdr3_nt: TGTGCCAGCAGACTGACTGATATGAACACCGGGGAGCTGTTTTTT

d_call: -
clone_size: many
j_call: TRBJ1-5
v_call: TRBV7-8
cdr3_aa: CASSLVTMGDRLSNQPQHF
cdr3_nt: TGTGCCAGCAGCTTAGTAACGATGGGAGACAGACTTAGCAATCAGCCCCAGCATTTT

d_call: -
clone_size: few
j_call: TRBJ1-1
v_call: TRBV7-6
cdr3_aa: CASSYLDHPGAFF
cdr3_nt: TGTGCCAGCAGCTACCTCGATCACCCCGGGGCTTTCTTT

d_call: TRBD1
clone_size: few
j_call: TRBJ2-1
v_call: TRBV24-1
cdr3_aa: CATSDSRGSEQFF
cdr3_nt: TGTGCCACCAGTGATTCCAGGGGGAGCGAGCAGTTCTTC

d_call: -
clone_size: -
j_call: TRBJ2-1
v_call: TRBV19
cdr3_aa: CASTKWGNEQFF
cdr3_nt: TGTGCCAGTACAAAGTGGGGGAATGAGCAGTTCTTC

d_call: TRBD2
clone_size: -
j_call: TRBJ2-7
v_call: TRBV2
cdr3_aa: CASTGGRSPYEQYF
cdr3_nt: TGTGCCAGCACGGGCGGGAGGTCTCCCTACGAGCAGTACTTC

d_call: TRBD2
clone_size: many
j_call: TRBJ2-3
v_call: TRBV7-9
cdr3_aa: CASSTSLAGEDTQYF
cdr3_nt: TGTGCCAGCAGCACCTCACTAGCGGGAGAAGATACGCAGTATTTT

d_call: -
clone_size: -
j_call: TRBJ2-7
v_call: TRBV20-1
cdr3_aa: CSAKIRAYEQYF
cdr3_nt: TGCAGTGCTAAGATCAGGGCCTACGAGCAGTACTTC

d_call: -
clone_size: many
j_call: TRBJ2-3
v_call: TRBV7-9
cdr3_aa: CASSPSQDTQYF
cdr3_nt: TGTGCCAGCAGTCCATCACAAGATACGCAGTATTTT

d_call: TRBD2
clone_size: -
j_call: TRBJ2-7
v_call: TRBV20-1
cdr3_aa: CSARPLAGTEQYF
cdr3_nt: TGCAGTGCTAGACCACTAGCGGGAACCGAGCAGTACTTC

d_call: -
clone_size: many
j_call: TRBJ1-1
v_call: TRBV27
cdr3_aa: CASSYRLIGMNTEAFF
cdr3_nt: TGTGCCAGCAGTTACCGGCTTATAGGAATGAACACTGAAGCTTTCTTT

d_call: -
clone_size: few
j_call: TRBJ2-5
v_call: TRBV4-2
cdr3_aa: CASSPMGWEVEETQYF
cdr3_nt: TGTGCCAGCAGCCCGATGGGGTGGGAGGTGGAAGAGACCCAGTACTTC

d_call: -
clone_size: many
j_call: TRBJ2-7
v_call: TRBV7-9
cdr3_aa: CASSSRDKFYEQYF
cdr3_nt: TGTGCCAGCAGCTCCCGGGACAAATTTTACGAGCAGTACTTC

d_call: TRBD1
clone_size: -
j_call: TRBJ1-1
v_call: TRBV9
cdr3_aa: CASSGQGAGAFF
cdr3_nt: TGTGCCAGCAGCGGACAGGGGGCTGGAGCTTTCTTT

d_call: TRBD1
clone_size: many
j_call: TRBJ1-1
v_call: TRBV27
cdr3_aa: CASSWGGQATAFF
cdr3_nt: TGTGCCAGCAGTTGGGGAGGACAGGCAACAGCTTTCTTT

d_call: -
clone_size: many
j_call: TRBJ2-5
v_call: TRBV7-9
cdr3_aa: CASSLSSVETQYF
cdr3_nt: TGTGCCAGCAGCTTATCTTCGGTCGAGACCCAGTACTTC

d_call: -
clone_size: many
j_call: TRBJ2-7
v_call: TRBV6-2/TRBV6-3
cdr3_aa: CASSYSRDTASPYEQYF
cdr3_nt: TGTGCCAGCAGTTACTCGCGGGACACCGCAAGTCCCTACGAGCAGTACTTC

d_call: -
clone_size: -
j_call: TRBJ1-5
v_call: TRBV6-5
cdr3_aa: CASSYGGVQPQHF
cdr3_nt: TGTGCCAGCAGTTACGGCGGGGTTCAGCCCCAGCATTTT

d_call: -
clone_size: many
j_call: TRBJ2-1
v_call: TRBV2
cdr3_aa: CASKDPQSDNEQFF
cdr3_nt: TGTGCCAGCAAGGACCCCCAATCGGACAATGAGCAGTTCTTC

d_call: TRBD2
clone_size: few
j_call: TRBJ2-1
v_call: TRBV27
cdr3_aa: CASIDGGGTSGYNEQFF
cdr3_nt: TGTGCCAGCATAGATGGGGGGGGGACTAGCGGATACAATGAGCAGTTCTTC

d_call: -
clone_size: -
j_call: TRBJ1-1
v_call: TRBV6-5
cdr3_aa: CASSGRGGLRTEAFF
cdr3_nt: TGTGCCAGCAGTGGTCGCGGGGGGCTGAGGACTGAAGCTTTCTTT

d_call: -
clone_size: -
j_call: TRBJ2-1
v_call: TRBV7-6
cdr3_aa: CASNLTQNEQFF
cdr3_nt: TGTGCCAGCAACTTAACTCAAAATGAGCAGTTCTTC